This record concerns one T cell receptor beta chain sequence. Its specificity is not known. These data come from a study of cytotoxic CD8 clonotypes in ibrutinib-treated CLL. Study-wide background: Patients: fewer than 12 relapsed/refractory, 15 treatment-naive, roughly 17 IGHV unmutated. General study findings and limits: Sustained-remission and progressing patients' sampling times differed.

Libraries were prepared by immunoSEQ multiplex PCR; TCRdb keeps only in-frame clonotypes and omits some of them. The sample includes some 93,000 clones, 78% seen only once; the top ten take around 30%. CDR3 length equals 13 residues. V lost 4 bases to trimming and J lost 7 bases, with 13 bases between them. Germline V gives CDR1 MGHRA, CDR2 YSYEKL. The chain has TRBV4-1 and TRBJ1-2; no firm D call. This specimen consisted of PBMCs, obtained after 12 months of ibrutinib treatment. This clonotype originated in a human donor with chronic lymphocytic leukemia. The CDR3 nucleotides are TGCGCCAGCAGCCGAGTCCCGGGCGCTGGCTACACCTTC. Amino acids: CASSRVPGAGYTF.